The sequence of this T cell receptor beta chain was determined in a study of T cell responses to AZD1222 COVID-19 vaccine. This CDR3 spans 17 amino acids. The table came from immunoSEQ multiplex PCR; TCRdb's copy has only in-frame clones and leaves some out. Among some 86,000 clones listed, over 75% were seen once. The specimen was peripheral blood, collected on day 0 of AZD1222 vaccination. The gene calls are TRBV21-1 and TRBJ1-5; the D call in the table, TRBD1, was not verified against the DNA. TRBV21-1 is given as a pseudogene. The TCR originated in an adult in good health. CDR3 nucleotide sequence: TGTGCCAGCAGCGAAAAGGAACTACAGGGCTTGAGTCAGCCCCAGCATTTT. This sequence encodes CASSEKELQGLSQPQHF.